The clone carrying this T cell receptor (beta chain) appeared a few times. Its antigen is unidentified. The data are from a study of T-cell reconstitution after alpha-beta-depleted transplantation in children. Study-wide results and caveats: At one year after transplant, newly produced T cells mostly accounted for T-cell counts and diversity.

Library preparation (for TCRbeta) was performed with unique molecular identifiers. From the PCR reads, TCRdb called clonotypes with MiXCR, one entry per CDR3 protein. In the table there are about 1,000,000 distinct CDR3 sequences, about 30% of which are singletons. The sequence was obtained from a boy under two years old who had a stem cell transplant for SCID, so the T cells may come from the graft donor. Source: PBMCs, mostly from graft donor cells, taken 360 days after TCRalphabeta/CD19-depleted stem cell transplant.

CDR3 DNA: TGCGCCAGCAGTGAGGGGAGGGATTCTACCTACAATGAGCAGTTCTTC. Its translation is CASSEGRDSTYNEQFF. This chain links TRBV10-1 with TRBJ2-1, with 7 bases fitting TRBD2. This CDR3 region has 16 residues. Germline CDR1 is WNHNN and CDR2 is SYGVQD (reference sequence). V gave up 2 bases and J gave up 2 bases; unmatched junction bases: 6.